Presented here are 21 T cell receptor beta chains from one specimen sequenced in a study of cytomegalovirus exposure and HLA in healthy donors. 60 Vbeta and 13 Jbeta primers were used in PCR. Clones were sequenced by immunoSEQ multiplex PCR, and TCRdb holds only the in-frame ones, with some missing. This table holds 95,000 to 150,000 clones, around three fifths found once. What was sequenced was PBMCs. Source of these receptors: a woman aged 40 to 55 in good health and CMV-seropositive.

On this clone: Sequence at one end of the junction differs from germline and may be a read error. The V and J genes are TRBV10-3 and TRBJ1-5, with D perhaps matching TRBD1 (5 bases). The CDR3 extends over 15 amino acids. The germline CDR1 and CDR2 sequences are ENHRY and SYGVKD. Here the CDR3 reads CAIGERDSERQPQHF. The CDR3 nucleotides are TGTGCCATCGGTGAGCGGGACTCCGAGCGACAGCCCCAGCATTTT.

In its sample, this clone was seen a few times. This sequence joins TRBV30 and TRBJ1-6; no definite D call. Germline V gene data show CDR1 as GTSNPN and CDR2 as SVGIG (reference sequence). This CDR3 contains 12 residues. With 4 bases removed from V and 4 bases from J, the gap between germline ends came to 5 bases. The CDR3 is CAWKQYNSPLHF. CDR3 bases: TGTGCCTGGAAACAGTATAATTCACCCCTCCACTTT. Combining the CDR3 with reference TRBV30 and TRBJ1-6 gives the whole variable domain SQTIHQWPATLVQPVGSPLSLECTVEGTSNPNLYWYRQAAGRGLQLLFYSVGIGQISSEVPQNLSASRPQDRQFILSSKKLLLSDSGFYLCAWKQYNSPLHFGNGTRLTVT.

The rearrangement uses TRBV25-1 and TRBJ1-1, with 9 bases that match TRBD1. V lost 8 bases, J lost 1 base, and 5 bases stayed unmatched. The CDR3 spans 14 residues. Per germline, CDR1 MGHDK and CDR2 SYGVNS. CDR3 residues: CASWGGQGNTEAFF. In DNA form, the CDR3 reads TGTGCCAGCTGGGGGGGACAGGGGAACACTGAAGCTTTCTTT.

The chain combines TRBV7-9 with TRBJ1-5; D gene ambiguous. Germline CDR1 and CDR2: SEHNR and FQNEAQ (reference sequence). CDR3 length equals 14 residues. V lost 1 base, J lost 6 bases, and 10 bases lay in between. The CDR3 reads CASSLGGEGQPQHF. The DNA of the CDR3 is TGTGCCAGCAGCTTAGGGGGAGAAGGTCAGCCCCAGCATTTT.

CDR3 loop: CAWSPQGETQYF. CDR3 in DNA: TGTGCCTGGAGCCCCCAGGGGGAGACCCAGTACTTC. The rearrangement uses TRBV30 and TRBJ2-5; weak D call: TRBD1 (6 bases). The V gene's germline CDR1 is GTSNPN and CDR2 SVGIG (reference sequence). The CDR3 totals 12 residues. Trimming stripped 3 bases from V and 5 bases from J, with 10 bases between.

This chain links TRBV28 with TRBJ1-2, with D uncertain. Germline lookup yields CDR1 MDHEN and CDR2 SYDVKM. The V gene lost 7 bases and the J gene lost 2 bases, with 14 bases spanning the gap. This CDR3 region has 14 residues. CDR3 amino acids: CASTLGPGNYGYTF. CDR3 coding DNA: TGTGCCAGCACGCTCGGGCCGGGGAACTATGGCTACACCTTC.

The chain combines TRBV28 with TRBJ1-4, with a weak D call TRBD1 (5 bases). With 6 bases removed from V and 7 bases from J, the gap between germline ends came to 12 bases. This CDR3 region has 13 residues. Germline assignment: CDR1 MDHEN and CDR2 SYDVKM. In nucleotides, the CDR3 is TGTGCCAGCAGCCCAGGGAGGCGTGAAAAACTGTTTTTT. This encodes CASSPGRREKLFF.

This clone has just a few counts. The chain combines TRBV9 with TRBJ2-7, with a tentative D call TRBD2 (5 bases). CDR1 and CDR2 (germline): SGDLS, YYNGEE. V was pared by 4 bases and J by 0 bases, with 8 bases between. The CDR3 loop spans 13 amino acids. The CDR3 sequence: CASSFRDSYEQYF. The CDR3 DNA follows: TGTGCCAGCAGCTTCCGGGACTCCTACGAGCAGTACTTC.

The rearrangement links TRBV5-8 to TRBJ1-4; D perhaps matches TRBD1 (6 bases). This CDR3 has 15 amino acids. The germline V gene has CDR1 SGHTS and CDR2 YDEGEE. The V end lost 3 bases, the J end lost 5 bases, and 14 bases lay between the germline ends. DNA of the CDR3: TGTGCCAGCAGCTCTGGACAGAAACTAAATGAAAAACTGTTTTTT. Residues: CASSSGQKLNEKLFF.

This CDR3 reads CASSGPGGGSGELFF. CDR3 nucleotides: TGTGCCAGCAGTGGGCCTGGCGGAGGGAGCGGGGAGCTGTTTTTT. The gene calls are TRBV2 and TRBJ2-2; D possibly corresponds to TRBD2 (6 bases). V was trimmed by 4 bases and J by 7 bases, leaving 16 bases between them. CDR3 length: 15 residues. CDR1 is SNHLY and CDR2 is FYNNEI in the germline V gene. Using reference TRBV2 and TRBJ2-2 for the parts outside the CDR3, the full variable domain is EPEVTQTPSHQVTQMGQEVILRCVPISNHLYFYWYRQILGQKVEFLVSFYNNEISEKSEIFDDQFSVERPDGSNFTLKIRSTKLEDSAMYFCASSGPGGGSGELFFGEGSRLTVL.

The count of this clone is one. The chain has TRBV20-1 and TRBJ1-1; D not resolved. The CDR3 spans 11 residues. Trimming left V 7 bases short and J 3 bases short, with 9 bases between. The germline V gene encodes CDR1 DFQATT and CDR2 SNEGSKA (reference sequence). CDR3 sequence: CSVPRYTEAFF. The CDR3 DNA reads TGCAGTGTCCCCCGGTACACTGAAGCTTTCTTT.

The chain links TRBV2 to TRBJ1-1; a weak D match, TRBD1 (6 bases). Trimming stripped 7 bases from V and 5 bases from J, with 20 bases between. The CDR3 is made up of 15 amino acids. Germline V CDR1 and CDR2: SNHLY, FYNNEI. CDR3 in DNA: TGTGCCAGCAATCCGGAACAGGGCTCGGGGACTGAAGCTTTCTTT. The encoded protein is CASNPEQGSGTEAFF. The variable domain in full, completed from reference TRBV2 and TRBJ1-1, reads EPEVTQTPSHQVTQMGQEVILRCVPISNHLYFYWYRQILGQKVEFLVSFYNNEISEKSEIFDDQFSVERPDGSNFTLKIRSTKLEDSAMYFCASNPEQGSGTEAFFGQGTRLTVV.

This clone showed up just a few times. The J gene is TRBJ2-7, the V gene TRBV7-9, with TRBD1 matching 10 bases. Germline V gene lookup returns CDR1 SEHNR and CDR2 FQNEAQ (reference sequence). With V trimmed by 2 bases and J by 0 bases, 7 bases remained unmatched. The CDR3 loop spans 17 amino acids. CDR3 protein: CASSLLKGQGSSYEQYF. CDR3 sequence (DNA): TGTGCCAGCAGCTTATTGAAGGGACAGGGGAGCTCCTACGAGCAGTACTTC.

The V and J genes are TRBV20-1 and TRBJ2-5; D ambiguous. The CDR3 covers 11 residues. Germline values: CDR1 DFQATT, CDR2 SNEGSKA (reference sequence). With 0 bases removed from V and 4 bases from J, the gap between germline ends came to 3 bases. CDR3: CSARDRETQYF. The CDR3 bases are TGCAGTGCTAGAGATAGAGAGACCCAGTACTTC.

The chain links TRBV6-5 to TRBJ1-2; 9 positions match TRBD1. CDR1 and CDR2 from the germline V gene are MNHEY and SVGAGI. There are 14 residues in the CDR3. Germline trimming cut 7 bases from V and 8 bases from J; bases unmatched to any gene: 11. The CDR3 region is CASTPDRGEGGYTF. In DNA, the CDR3 is TGTGCCAGCACCCCGGACAGGGGAGAGGGCGGCTACACCTTC.

The rearrangement uses TRBV18 and TRBJ2-3; 11 nucleotides agree with TRBD2. Germline lookup yields CDR1 KGHSH and CDR2 LQKENI. This CDR3 region has 17 residues. With V trimmed by 3 bases and J by 3 bases, 8 bases remained unmatched. DNA of the CDR3: TGTGCCAGCTCACCTCGGGTTGGGACTAGCGGAACAGATACGCAGTATTTT. Translated: CASSPRVGTSGTDTQYF.

The V and J genes are TRBV7-9 and TRBJ2-5; 8 nucleotides agree with TRBD2. Germline CDR1 SEHNR, CDR2 FQNEAQ (reference sequence). Trimming cost V 7 bases and J 4 bases; bases outside gene matches: 11. This CDR3 contains 15 residues. The chain's CDR3 is CASTPAGVGVETQYF. The CDR3 nucleotides read TGTGCCAGCACACCAGCGGGAGTGGGGGTAGAGACCCAGTACTTC.

The V and J genes are TRBV25-1 and TRBJ2-5, with 10 bases that match TRBD2. The ends lost 3 bases at V and 5 bases at J; junction bases unmatched: 9. CDR3 length equals 16 residues. Germline V CDR1 and CDR2: MGHDK, SYGVNS. CDR3 region: CASSDLSGGGEETQYF. The CDR3 DNA reads as TGTGCCAGCAGTGATTTGAGCGGGGGGGGCGAGGAGACCCAGTACTTC.

The J gene is TRBJ1-2, the V gene TRBV6-1; 7 bases match TRBD1. There are 13 residues in the CDR3. Trimming took 2 bases from V and 6 from J; bases not matched to a gene: 3. Per the germline V gene, CDR1 is MNHNS and CDR2 is SASEGT. The CDR3 nucleotides are TGTGCCAGCAGTGAAACAGGGGAGCATGGCTACACCTTC. Protein sequence: CASSETGEHGYTF.

This sequence joins TRBV6-5 and TRBJ2-5, with TRBD1 matching over 7 bases. The J call may be wrong; the DNA end is better matched by TRBJ2-7. Germline lookup yields CDR1 MNHEY and CDR2 SVGAGI. This CDR3 is 15 amino acids long. CDR3 nucleotide sequence: TGTGCCAGCAGTTTTGGGGACAGAGTCTCCTACGAGCAGTACTTC. Translation: CASSFGDRVSYEQYF.

J is TRBJ2-7 and V is TRBV7-8, with D unresolved. CDR1 and CDR2 (germline): SGHVS, FQNEAQ. The CDR3 has 13 residues. Trimming shortened V by 5 bases and J by 5 bases, and 13 bases separated the two germline ends. The CDR3 region has the DNA TGTGCCAGCAGCGTAATGGTAAACAACGAGCAGTACTTC. This encodes CASSVMVNNEQYF.